This TCR beta chain appears in the sequencing data of a study of a mutant IDH1 vaccine in newly diagnosed glioma. Trimming stripped 0 bases from V and 1 base from J, with 15 bases between. Germline assignment: CDR1 LGHNT and CDR2 FRNRAP. The CDR3 loop spans 17 amino acids. Points from the study as a whole: It was approximately 93% of patients that developed vaccine-induced immune responses.

Produced via immunoSEQ multiplex PCR; TCRdb's table is partial and in-frame only. The sample shows more than 55,000 clones, roughly three quarters of them seen only once. Time point reported: week 23, last vaccination. Vaccine doses each comprised 300 ug of mutant IDH1 20-mer peptide, with topical imiquimod. As to this clone: Its specificity is unknown.

The chain links TRBV12-5 to TRBJ1-1; D call uncertain. The sequencing here drew on PBMCs, taken from a glioma patient whose treatment included an IDH1 peptide vaccine. This clonotype was sampled from a middle-aged woman with glioma. Some clones in this sample may be carry-over from other donors' samples. This CDR3 reads CASGLVLARRTNTEAFF. The CDR3 DNA is TGTGCTAGTGGTTTGGTATTGGCCAGGCGAACGAACACTGAAGCTTTCTTT.